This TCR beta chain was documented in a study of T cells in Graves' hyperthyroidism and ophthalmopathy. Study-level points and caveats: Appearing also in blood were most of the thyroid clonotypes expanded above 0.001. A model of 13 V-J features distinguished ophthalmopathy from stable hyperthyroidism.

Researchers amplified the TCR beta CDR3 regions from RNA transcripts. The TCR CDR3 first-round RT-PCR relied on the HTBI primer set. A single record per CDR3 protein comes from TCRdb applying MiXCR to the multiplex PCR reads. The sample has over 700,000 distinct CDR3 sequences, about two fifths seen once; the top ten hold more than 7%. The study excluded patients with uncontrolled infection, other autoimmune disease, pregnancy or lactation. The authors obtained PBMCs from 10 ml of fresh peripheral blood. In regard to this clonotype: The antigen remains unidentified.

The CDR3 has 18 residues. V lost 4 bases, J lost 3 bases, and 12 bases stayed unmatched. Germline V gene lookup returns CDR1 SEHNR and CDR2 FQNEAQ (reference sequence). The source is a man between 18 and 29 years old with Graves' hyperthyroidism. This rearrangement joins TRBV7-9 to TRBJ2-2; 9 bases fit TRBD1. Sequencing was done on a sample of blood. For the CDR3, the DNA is TGTGCCAGCAGCTCCCATTTTGGGGACAGGGCTCACACCGGGGAGCTGTTTTTT. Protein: CASSSHFGDRAHTGELFF.